A selection of T cell receptor beta chains follows, all from one sample in a study of blood T cell repertoires in COVID-19. Profiled with immunoSEQ multiplex PCR; TCRdb holds only in-frame clones, not every one. The profile shows tens of thousands of clones, approximately 87% of them singletons. The sample taken for sequencing was peripheral blood. The source of these receptors is a human donor in a cohort sampled during active COVID-19. Each CDR3 is given with its conserved first and last residue. The D gene is left open where the match is weak. Size values are once, few and many counts, or a class for expanded clones, and some rows have none.

CDR3 DNA,CDR3 protein,V gene,D gene,J gene,clone size,CDR3 length
TGTGCCAGCAGCCAAGGACTAGCGGGAGGAGGAGGCACCGGGGAGCTGTTTTTT,CASSQGLAGGGGTGELFF,TRBV11-2,TRBD2,TRBJ2-2,NA,18
TGTGCCAGCAGCGGGAGGACAGGGCCCACCGGGGAGCTGTTTTTT,CASSGRTGPTGELFF,TRBV27,NA,TRBJ2-2,NA,15
TGTGCCAGCAGCATGGGACAGGGGGTCCTTGAGCAGTTCTTC,CASSMGQGVLEQFF,TRBV7-9,TRBD1,TRBJ2-1,NA,14
TGTGCCAGCAGCTTAGCGCAGGTTGCTGGAGAGACCCAGTACTTC,CASSLAQVAGETQYF,TRBV7-8,NA,TRBJ2-5,NA,15
TGTGCCAGCAGCCGTAGCGGAGGACCTCGCTACACAGATACGCAGTATTTT,CASSRSGGPRYTDTQYF,TRBV7-3,NA,TRBJ2-3,NA,17
TGTGCCAGCTCACCAGGGCTAGCGGGAAGACAAGAGACCCAGTACTTC,CASSPGLAGRQETQYF,TRBV18,TRBD2,TRBJ2-5,few,16
TGTGCCAGCAGGTTCTTGCTAGCGGGGGGATACGAGCAGTACTTC,CASRFLLAGGYEQYF,TRBV11-2,TRBD2,TRBJ2-7,NA,15
TGCGCCAGCAGCCGCAGGGGTGGAAACACCATATATTTT,CASSRRGGNTIYF,TRBV10-1,NA,TRBJ1-3,NA,13
TGTGCCAGCAGCTTGGGGGGGGAGCGGCCCCAGCATTTT,CASSLGGERPQHF,TRBV5-6,NA,TRBJ1-5,few,13
TGTGCCAGCCTTAGGACAGGGGTCGAGCAGTTCTTC,CASLRTGVEQFF,TRBV2,TRBD1,TRBJ2-1,NA,12
TGTGCCAGCAGCTTACCAGGGGTGAACACTGAAGCTTTCTTT,CASSLPGVNTEAFF,TRBV7-9,NA,TRBJ1-1,NA,14
TGTGCCAGCAGCTTAAATGGCGGGCCCAATGAGCAGTTCTTC,CASSLNGGPNEQFF,TRBV7-9,NA,TRBJ2-1,few,14
TGTGCCAGCAGCTGGGGGGACAGGGATGGCACCCCCCTCCACTTT,CASSWGDRDGTPLHF,TRBV9,TRBD1,TRBJ1-6,NA,15
TGTGCCAGCAGTACAGGGGGTCGAGAGACCCAGTACTTC,CASSTGGRETQYF,TRBV25-1,TRBD1,TRBJ2-5,NA,13
TGTGCCAGCAGTTCTTGGGGGGGGCGCGACTATGGCTACACCTTC,CASSSWGGRDYGYTF,TRBV28,NA,TRBJ1-2,NA,15
TGTGCCAGCAGCTCACCGACAGGGAGCTCTGGAAACACCATATATTTT,CASSSPTGSSGNTIYF,TRBV13,TRBD1,TRBJ1-3,NA,16
TGTGCCAGCAGCTTAGCAGGGAGAGAGACCCAGTACTTC,CASSLAGRETQYF,TRBV7-9,NA,TRBJ2-5,NA,13
TGTGCCAGCAGCTCGGGACTGCCTCCCTACGAGCAGTACTTC,CASSSGLPPYEQYF,TRBV7-9,NA,TRBJ2-7,NA,14
TGTGCCAGCAGTTTTTGGCGACAGGGGGATGAAAAACTGTTTTTT,CASSFWRQGDEKLFF,TRBV28,TRBD1,TRBJ1-4,NA,15
TGCGCCAGCAGCCAAGATTACAGGGCTAATCAGCCCCAGCATTTT,CASSQDYRANQPQHF,TRBV4-3,NA,TRBJ1-5,few,15